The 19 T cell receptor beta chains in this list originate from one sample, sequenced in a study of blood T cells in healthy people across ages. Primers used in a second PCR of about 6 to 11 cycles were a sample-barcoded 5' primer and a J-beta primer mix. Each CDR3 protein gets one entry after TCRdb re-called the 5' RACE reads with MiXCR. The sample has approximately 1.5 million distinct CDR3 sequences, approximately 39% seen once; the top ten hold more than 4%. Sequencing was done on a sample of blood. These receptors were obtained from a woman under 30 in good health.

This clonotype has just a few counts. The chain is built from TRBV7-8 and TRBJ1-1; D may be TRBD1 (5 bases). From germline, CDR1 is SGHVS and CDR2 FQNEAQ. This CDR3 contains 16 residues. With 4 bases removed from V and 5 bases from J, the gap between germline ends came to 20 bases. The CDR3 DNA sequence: TGTGCCAGCAGCTCGACCCGGGGCCGGGGGGGGACTGAAGCTTTCTTT. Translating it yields CASSSTRGRGGTEAFF.

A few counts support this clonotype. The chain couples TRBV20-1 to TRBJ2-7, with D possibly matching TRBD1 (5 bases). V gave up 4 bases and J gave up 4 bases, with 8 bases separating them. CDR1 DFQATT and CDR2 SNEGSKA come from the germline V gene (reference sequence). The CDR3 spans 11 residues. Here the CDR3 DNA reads TGCAGTGCTACGACAGCTTACGAGCAGTACTTC. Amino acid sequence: CSATTAYEQYF.

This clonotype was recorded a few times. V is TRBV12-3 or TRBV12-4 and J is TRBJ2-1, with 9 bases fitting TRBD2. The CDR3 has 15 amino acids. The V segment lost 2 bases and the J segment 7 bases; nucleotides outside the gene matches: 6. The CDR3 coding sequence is TGTGCCAGCAGTTTAAGGCGGGGGGGCGGGAATGAGCAGTTCTTC. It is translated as CASSLRRGGGNEQFF.

CDR3 protein: CASSPLGSRTEAFF. CDR3 DNA sequence: TGTGCCAGCAGCCCCCTGGGCAGCCGCACTGAAGCTTTCTTT. The chain has TRBV7-2 and TRBJ1-1, with D unresolved. Looked up from germline, CDR1 is SGHTA and CDR2 is FQGNSA. V lost 5 bases, J lost 4 bases, and 14 bases lay in between. The CDR3 loop spans 14 amino acids.

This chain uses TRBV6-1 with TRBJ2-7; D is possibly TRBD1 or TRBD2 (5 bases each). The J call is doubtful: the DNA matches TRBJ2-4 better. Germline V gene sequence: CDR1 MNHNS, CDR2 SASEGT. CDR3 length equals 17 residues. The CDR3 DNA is TGTGCCAGCAGCCCCTCGGGGTTGGGGTCAGGGAGAGACATTCAGTACTTC. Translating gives CASSPSGLGSGRDIQYF.

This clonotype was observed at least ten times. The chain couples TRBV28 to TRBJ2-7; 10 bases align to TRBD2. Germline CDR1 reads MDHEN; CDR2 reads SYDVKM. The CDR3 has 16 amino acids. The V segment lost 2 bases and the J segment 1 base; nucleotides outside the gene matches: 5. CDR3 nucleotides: TGTGCCAGCAGTTTAACAGCGGGAGGGCTTTCCTACGAGCAGTACTTC. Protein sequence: CASSLTAGGLSYEQYF.

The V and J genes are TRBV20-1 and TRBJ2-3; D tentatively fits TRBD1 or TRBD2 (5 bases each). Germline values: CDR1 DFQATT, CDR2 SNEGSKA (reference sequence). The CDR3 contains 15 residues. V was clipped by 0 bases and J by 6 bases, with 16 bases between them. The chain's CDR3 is CSARDRTGPPDTQYF. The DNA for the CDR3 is TGCAGTGCTAGAGATCGGACGGGGCCCCCCGATACGCAGTATTTT.

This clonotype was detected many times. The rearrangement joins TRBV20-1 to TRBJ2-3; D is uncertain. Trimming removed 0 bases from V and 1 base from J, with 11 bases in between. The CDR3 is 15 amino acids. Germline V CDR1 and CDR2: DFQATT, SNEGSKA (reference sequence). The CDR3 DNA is TGCAGTGCTAGAGAGCCAGCTAGGGGCACAGATACGCAGTATTTT. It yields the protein CSAREPARGTDTQYF.

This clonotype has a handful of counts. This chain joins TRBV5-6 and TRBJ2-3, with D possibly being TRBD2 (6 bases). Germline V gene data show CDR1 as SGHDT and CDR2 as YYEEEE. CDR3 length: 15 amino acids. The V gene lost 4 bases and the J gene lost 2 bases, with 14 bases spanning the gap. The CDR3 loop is CASSRGRWNTDTQYF. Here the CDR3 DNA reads TGTGCCAGCAGCCGGGGGAGGTGGAACACAGATACGCAGTATTTT. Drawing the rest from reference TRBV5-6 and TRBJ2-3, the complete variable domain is DAGVTQSPTHLIKTRGQQVTLRCSPKSGHDTVSWYQQALGQGPQFIFQYYEEEERQRGNFPDRFSGHQFPNYSSELNVNALLLGDSALYLCASSRGRWNTDTQYFGPGTRLTVL.

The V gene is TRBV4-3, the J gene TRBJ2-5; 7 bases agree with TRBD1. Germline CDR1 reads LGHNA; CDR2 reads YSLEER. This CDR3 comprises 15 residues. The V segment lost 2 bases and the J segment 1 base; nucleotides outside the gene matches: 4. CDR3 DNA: TGCGCCAGCAGCCAAAAGGGGACAGCCCAAGAGACCCAGTACTTC. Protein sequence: CASSQKGTAQETQYF.

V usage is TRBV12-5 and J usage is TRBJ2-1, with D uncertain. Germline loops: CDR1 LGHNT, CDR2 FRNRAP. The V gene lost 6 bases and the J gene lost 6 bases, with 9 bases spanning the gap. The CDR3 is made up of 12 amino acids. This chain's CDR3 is CASGIPLNEQFF. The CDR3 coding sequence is TGTGCTAGTGGAATCCCCCTCAATGAGCAGTTCTTC.

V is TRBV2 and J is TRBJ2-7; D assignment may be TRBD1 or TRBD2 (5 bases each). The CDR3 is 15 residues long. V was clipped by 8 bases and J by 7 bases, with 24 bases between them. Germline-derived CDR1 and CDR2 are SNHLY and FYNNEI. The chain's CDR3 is CASRGRTSSYNEQYF. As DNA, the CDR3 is TGTGCCAGCCGGGGACGGACAAGCTCCTACAATGAGCAGTACTTC.

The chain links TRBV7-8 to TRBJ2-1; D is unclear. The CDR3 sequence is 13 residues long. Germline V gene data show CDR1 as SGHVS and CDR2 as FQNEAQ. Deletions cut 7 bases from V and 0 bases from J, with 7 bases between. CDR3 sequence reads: CASIAPSYNEQFF. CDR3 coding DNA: TGTGCCAGCATAGCCCCCTCCTACAATGAGCAGTTCTTC.

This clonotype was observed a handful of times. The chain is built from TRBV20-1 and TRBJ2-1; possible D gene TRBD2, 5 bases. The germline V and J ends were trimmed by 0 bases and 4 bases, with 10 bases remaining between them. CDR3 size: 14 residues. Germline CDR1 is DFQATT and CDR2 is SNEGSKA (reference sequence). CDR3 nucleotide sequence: TGCAGTGCTAGAGATCAGCGGAATTACAATGAGCAGTTCTTC. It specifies CSARDQRNYNEQFF.

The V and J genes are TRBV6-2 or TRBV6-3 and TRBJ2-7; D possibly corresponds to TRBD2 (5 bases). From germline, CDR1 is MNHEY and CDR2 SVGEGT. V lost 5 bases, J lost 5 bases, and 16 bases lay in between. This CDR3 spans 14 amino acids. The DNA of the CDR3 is TGTGCCAGCAGTATGGCCGGGGTCGGGGACGAGCAGTACTTC. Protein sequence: CASSMAGVGDEQYF.

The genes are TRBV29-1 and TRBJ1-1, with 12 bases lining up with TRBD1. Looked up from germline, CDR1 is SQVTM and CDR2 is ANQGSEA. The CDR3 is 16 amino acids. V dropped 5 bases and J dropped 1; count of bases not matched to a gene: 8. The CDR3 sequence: CSVQGGQGAKNTEAFF. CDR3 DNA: TGCAGCGTTCAGGGGGGACAGGGGGCCAAGAACACTGAAGCTTTCTTT.

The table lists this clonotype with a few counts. Here the CDR3 reads CASSQGIPGGLSYEQYF. The CDR3 DNA sequence: TGCGCCAGCAGCCAAGGGATCCCAGGGGGCCTCTCCTACGAGCAGTACTTC. The V call is TRBV4-1, the J call TRBJ2-7, with 8 bases that match TRBD1. After removal of 1 base from V and 0 bases from J, the junction contained 8 bases not matched to a gene. The CDR3 is 17 amino acids. CDR1 and CDR2 (germline): MGHRA, YSYEKL.

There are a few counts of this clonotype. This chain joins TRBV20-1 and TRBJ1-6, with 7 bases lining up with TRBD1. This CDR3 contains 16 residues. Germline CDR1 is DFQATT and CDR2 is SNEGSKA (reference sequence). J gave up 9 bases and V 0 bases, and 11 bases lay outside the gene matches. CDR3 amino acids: CSARDTTGQAGSPLHF. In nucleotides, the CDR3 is TGCAGTGCTAGAGATACTACCGGACAGGCAGGTTCACCCCTCCACTTT.

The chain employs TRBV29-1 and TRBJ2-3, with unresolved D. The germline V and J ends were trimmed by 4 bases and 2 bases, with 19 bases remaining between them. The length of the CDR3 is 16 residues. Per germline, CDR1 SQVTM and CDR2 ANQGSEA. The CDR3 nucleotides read TGCAGCGTTGGTTGGATAGGCCCTACTCACACAGATACGCAGTATTTT. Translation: CSVGWIGPTHTDTQYF.